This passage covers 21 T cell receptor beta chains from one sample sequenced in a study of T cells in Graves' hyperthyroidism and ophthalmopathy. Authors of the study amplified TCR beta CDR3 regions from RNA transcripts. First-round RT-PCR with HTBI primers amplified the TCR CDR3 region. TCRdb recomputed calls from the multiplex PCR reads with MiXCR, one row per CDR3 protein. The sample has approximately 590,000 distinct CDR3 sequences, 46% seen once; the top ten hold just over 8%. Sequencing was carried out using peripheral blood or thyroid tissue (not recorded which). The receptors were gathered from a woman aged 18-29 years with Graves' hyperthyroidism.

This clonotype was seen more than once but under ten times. The CDR3 sequence: CAISLGDNLGGYTEAFF. The CDR3 DNA is TGTGCCATCAGTCTTGGGGACAACCTCGGAGGGTACACTGAAGCTTTCTTT. The V gene is TRBV10-3, the J gene TRBJ1-1, with TRBD1 as a possible D gene (6 bases). This CDR3 contains 17 residues. Germline V gene data show CDR1 as ENHRY and CDR2 as SYGVKD. V lost 5 bases to trimming and J lost 3 bases, with 22 bases between them.

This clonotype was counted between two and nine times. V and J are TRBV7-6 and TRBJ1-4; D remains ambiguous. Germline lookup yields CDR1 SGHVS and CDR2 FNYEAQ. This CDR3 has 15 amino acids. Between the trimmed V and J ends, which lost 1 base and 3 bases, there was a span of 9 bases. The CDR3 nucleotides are TGTGCCAGCAGCTTAGGGGCGACGGCTAATGAAAAACTGTTTTTT. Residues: CASSLGATANEKLFF.

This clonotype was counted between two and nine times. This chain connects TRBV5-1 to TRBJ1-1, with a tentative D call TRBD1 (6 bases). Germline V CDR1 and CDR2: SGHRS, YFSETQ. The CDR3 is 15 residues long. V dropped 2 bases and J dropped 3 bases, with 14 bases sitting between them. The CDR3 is CASSFRAGVDTEAFF. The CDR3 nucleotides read TGCGCCAGCAGCTTTAGGGCAGGGGTGGACACTGAAGCTTTCTTT.

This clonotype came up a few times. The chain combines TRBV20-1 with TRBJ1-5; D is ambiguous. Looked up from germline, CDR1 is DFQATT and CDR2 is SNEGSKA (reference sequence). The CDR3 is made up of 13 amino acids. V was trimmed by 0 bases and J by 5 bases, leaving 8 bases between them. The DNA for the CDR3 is TGCAGTGCTAGAGATATGGTCCATCAGCCCCAGCATTTT. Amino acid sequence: CSARDMVHQPQHF.

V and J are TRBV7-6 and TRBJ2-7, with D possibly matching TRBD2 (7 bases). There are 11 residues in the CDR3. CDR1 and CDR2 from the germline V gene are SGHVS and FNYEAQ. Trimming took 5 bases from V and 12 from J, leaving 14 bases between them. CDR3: CASSRGGALYF. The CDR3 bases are TGTGCCAGCAGCAGGGGGGGCGCGCTGTACTTC.

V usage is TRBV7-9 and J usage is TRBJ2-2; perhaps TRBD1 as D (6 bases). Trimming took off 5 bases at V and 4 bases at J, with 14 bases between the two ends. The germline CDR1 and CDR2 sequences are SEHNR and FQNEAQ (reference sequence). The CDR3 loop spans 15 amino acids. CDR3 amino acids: CASSNREWSTGELFF. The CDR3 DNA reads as TGTGCCAGCAGCAACAGGGAATGGAGCACCGGGGAGCTGTTTTTT.

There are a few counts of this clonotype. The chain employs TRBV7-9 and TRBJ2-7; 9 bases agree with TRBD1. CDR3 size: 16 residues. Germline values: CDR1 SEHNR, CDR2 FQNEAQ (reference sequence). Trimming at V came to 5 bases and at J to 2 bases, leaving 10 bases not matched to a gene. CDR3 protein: CASSQDVGQGTYEQYF. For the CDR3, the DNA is TGTGCCAGCAGCCAAGATGTGGGACAGGGAACCTACGAGCAGTACTTC.

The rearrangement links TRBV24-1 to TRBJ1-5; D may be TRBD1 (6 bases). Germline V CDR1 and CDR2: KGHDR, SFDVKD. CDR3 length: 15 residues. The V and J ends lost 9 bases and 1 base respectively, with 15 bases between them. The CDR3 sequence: CATGMAGQSNQPQHF. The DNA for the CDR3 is TGTGCCACCGGTATGGCGGGACAAAGCAATCAGCCCCAGCATTTT.

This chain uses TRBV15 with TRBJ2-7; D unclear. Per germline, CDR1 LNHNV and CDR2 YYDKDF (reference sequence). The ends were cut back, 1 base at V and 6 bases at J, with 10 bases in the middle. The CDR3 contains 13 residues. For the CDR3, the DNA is TGTGCCACCAGCAGAGTTGCGGCAGGCGAGCAGTACTTC. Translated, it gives CATSRVAAGEQYF.

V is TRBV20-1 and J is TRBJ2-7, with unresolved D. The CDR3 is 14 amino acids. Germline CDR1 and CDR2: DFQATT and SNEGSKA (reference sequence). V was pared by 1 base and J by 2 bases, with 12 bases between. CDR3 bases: TGCAGTGCTAGAGCACCCCTAGGGCCCTACGAGCAGTACTTC. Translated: CSARAPLGPYEQYF.

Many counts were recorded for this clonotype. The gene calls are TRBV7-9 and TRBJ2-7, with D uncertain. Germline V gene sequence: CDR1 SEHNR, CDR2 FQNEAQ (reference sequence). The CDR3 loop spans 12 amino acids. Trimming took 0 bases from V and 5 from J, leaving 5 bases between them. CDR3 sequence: CASSLAEDEQYF. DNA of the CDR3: TGTGCCAGCAGCTTAGCGGAAGACGAGCAGTACTTC.

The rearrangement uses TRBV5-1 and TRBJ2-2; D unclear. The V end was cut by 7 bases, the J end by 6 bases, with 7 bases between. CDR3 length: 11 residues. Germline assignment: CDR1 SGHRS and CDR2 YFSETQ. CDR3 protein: CASQSSGELFF. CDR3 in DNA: TGCGCCAGCCAATCCTCCGGGGAGCTGTTTTTT. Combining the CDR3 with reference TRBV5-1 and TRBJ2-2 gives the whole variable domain KAGVTQTPRYLIKTRGQQVTLSCSPISGHRSVSWYQQTPGQGLQFLFEYFSETQRNKGNFPGRFSGRQFSNSRSEMNVSTLELGDSALYLCASQSSGELFFGEGSRLTVL.

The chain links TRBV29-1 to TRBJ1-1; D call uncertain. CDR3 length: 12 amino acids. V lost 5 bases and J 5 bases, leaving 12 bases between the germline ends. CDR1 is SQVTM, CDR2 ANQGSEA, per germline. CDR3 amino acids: CSVSGGGTEAFF. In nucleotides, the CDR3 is TGCAGCGTTAGTGGTGGCGGGACTGAAGCTTTCTTT.

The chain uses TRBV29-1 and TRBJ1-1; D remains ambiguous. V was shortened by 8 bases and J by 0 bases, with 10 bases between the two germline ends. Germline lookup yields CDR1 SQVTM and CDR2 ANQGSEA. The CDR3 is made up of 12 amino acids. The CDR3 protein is CSQARLNTEAFF. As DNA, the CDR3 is TGCAGCCAAGCTAGGCTGAACACTGAAGCTTTCTTT.

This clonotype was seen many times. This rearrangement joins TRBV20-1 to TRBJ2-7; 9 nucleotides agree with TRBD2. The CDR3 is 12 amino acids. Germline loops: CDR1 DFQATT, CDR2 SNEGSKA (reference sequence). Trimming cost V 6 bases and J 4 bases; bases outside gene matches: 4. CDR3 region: CSAVAGDYEQYF. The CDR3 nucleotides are TGCAGTGCGGTAGCGGGAGATTACGAGCAGTACTTC.

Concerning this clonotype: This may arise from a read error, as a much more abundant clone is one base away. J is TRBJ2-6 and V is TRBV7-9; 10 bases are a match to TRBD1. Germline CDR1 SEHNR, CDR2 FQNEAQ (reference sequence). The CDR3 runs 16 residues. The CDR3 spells CASARDRGFGTNVLTF. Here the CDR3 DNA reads TGTGCCAGCGCTCGGGACAGGGGATTTGGGACCAACGTCCTGACTTTC.

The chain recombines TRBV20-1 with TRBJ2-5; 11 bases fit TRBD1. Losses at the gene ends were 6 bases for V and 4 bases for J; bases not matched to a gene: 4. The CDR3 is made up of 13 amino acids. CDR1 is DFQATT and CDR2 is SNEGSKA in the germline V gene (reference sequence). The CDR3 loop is CSARDRGGETQYF. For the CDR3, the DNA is TGCAGTGCCCGGGACAGGGGGGGAGAGACCCAGTACTTC.

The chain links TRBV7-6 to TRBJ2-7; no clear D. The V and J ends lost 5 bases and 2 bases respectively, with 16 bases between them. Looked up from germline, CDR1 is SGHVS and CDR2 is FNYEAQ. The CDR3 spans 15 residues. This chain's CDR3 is CASSLFMDRAYEQYF. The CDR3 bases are TGTGCCAGCAGCCTTTTCATGGACCGAGCCTACGAGCAGTACTTC.

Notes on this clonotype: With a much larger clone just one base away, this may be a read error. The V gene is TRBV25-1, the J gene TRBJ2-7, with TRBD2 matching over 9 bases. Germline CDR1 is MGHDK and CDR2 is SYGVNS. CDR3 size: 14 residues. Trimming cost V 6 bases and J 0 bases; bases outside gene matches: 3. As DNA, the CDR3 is TGTGCCAGCAGCAGGACTAGCGTCTCCTACGAGCAGTACTTC. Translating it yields CASSRTSVSYEQYF.

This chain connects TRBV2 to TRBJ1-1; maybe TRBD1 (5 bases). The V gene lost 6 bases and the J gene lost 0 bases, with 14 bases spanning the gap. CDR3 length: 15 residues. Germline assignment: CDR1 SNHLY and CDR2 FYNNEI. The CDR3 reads CASRPGTVMNTEAFF. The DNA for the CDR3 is TGTGCCAGCAGACCTGGGACGGTTATGAACACTGAAGCTTTCTTT.

The CDR3 sequence is CAYGTANSPLHF. CDR3 nucleotides: TGTGCATACGGGACTGCAAATTCACCCCTCCACTTT. The chain couples TRBV2 to TRBJ1-6; tentative D call: TRBD1 (5 bases). The CDR3 runs to 12 residues. CDR1 and CDR2 from the germline V gene are SNHLY and FYNNEI. Drawing the rest from reference TRBV2 and TRBJ1-6, the complete variable domain is EPEVTQTPSHQVTQMGQEVILRCVPISNHLYFYWYRQILGQKVEFLVSFYNNEISEKSEIFDDQFSVERPDGSNFTLKIRSTKLEDSAMYFCAYGTANSPLHFGNGTRLTVT.